One and the same sample provided the 6 T cell receptor beta chains below, sequenced in a study of alternative splicing in chronic myeloid leukemia remission. Study-level background: Trial remission samples were taken at major or complete molecular response, at 12 or 24 months.

Each library started from 1 ug total RNA with poly-A enrichment. TCRdb reworked the bulk RNA-seq reads into one entry per CDR3 protein, no DNA. The data contain about 340 distinct CDR3 sequences, approximately 97% of them singletons. The input for sequencing was PBMCs or total blood leukocytes (not recorded which), taken during remission. These receptors all come from an adult with chronic myeloid leukemia.

This chain uses TRBV20-1 with TRBJ2-1. This CDR3 spans 12 amino acids. Germline CDR1 is DFQATT and CDR2 is SNEGSKA (reference sequence). CDR3 loop: CSARDMVDEQFF.

This chain's CDR3 is CASSGPGGLDEKLFF. The chain carries TRBV7-9 and TRBJ1-4; TCRdb gives TRBD1 as the D gene, but with no DNA this cannot be confirmed. From germline, CDR1 is SEHNR and CDR2 FQNEAQ (reference sequence). The CDR3 extends over 15 amino acids.

J is TRBJ1-1 and V is TRBV5-1; there is no DNA to check the TCRdb D call of TRBD1. The CDR3 runs 13 residues. The germline V gene encodes CDR1 SGHRS and CDR2 YFSETQ. Here the CDR3 reads CASRPGPNTEAFF. Together with reference TRBV5-1 and TRBJ1-1, the CDR3 gives the full variable domain: KAGVTQTPRYLIKTRGQQVTLSCSPISGHRSVSWYQQTPGQGLQFLFEYFSETQRNKGNFPGRFSGRQFSNSRSEMNVSTLELGDSALYLCASRPGPNTEAFFGQGTRLTVV.

This clonotype was counted once. This sequence joins TRBV5-1 and TRBJ2-5; TCRdb reports TRBD1, a call that lacks DNA to check it against. CDR1 is SGHRS, CDR2 YFSETQ, per germline. This CDR3 has 12 amino acids. CDR3 amino acids: CASSAGQETQYF.

V is TRBV19 and J is TRBJ1-1. Germline values: CDR1 LNHDA, CDR2 SQIVND (reference sequence). The CDR3 runs 11 residues. The CDR3 sequence: CASSNQYEAFF. The full variable domain, its missing parts supplied by reference TRBV19 and TRBJ1-1, is DGGITQSPKYLFRKEGQNVTLSCEQNLNHDAMYWYRQDPGQGLRLIYYSQIVNDFQKGDIAEGYSVSREKKESFPLTVTSAQKNPTAFYLCASSNQYEAFFGQGTRLTVV.

The chain has TRBV3-2 and TRBJ2-1; TCRdb selects TRBD2, and the lack of DNA leaves this call unchecked. TRBV3-2 is classified as a pseudogene. The CDR3 totals 17 residues. The CDR3 region is CASSLELISGRANEQFF.